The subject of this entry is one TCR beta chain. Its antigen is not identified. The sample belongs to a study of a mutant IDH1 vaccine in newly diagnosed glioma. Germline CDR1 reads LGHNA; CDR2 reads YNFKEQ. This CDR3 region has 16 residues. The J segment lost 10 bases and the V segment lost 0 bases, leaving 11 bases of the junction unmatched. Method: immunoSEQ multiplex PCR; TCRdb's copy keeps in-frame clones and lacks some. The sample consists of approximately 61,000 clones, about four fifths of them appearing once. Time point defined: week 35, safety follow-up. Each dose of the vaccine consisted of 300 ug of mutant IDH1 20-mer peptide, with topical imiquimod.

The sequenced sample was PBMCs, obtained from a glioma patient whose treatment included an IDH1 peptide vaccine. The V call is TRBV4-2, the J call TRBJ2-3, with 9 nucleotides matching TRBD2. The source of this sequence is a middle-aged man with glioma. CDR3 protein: CASSQDRAGGLRAQYF. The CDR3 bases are TGTGCCAGCAGCCAAGATCGAGCGGGAGGTCTCCGTGCGCAGTATTTT.